The rows below give T cell receptor beta chains drawn from one sample of a study of blood T cell repertoires in COVID-19. TCRdb's table, derived via immunoSEQ multiplex PCR, lists solely in-frame clones and lacks some. The repertoire holds around 140,000 clones, with 84% as singletons. Specimen: peripheral blood. These receptors all stem from a man aged 25-45 years with COVID-19, enrolled during active disease. CDR3s include the opening cysteine and the closing phenylalanine or tryptophan. The D gene is left open where the match is weak. Expanded clones get a size class; other rows say once, few or many, or leave the size out.

clone size	V gene	J gene	D gene	CDR3 DNA	CDR3 protein
once	TRBV7-9	TRBJ2-1	NA	TGTGCCAGCAGCTTCCCGGAGGTGTACAATGAGCAGTTCTTC	CASSFPEVYNEQFF
few	TRBV7-2	TRBJ1-2	TRBD1	TGTGCCAGCAGCTTAGACAGGGGAGGCTATGGCTACACCTTC	CASSLDRGGYGYTF
NA	TRBV27	TRBJ2-1	NA	TGTGCCAGCAGTTTTCACAGGGTATCCCACAATGAGCAGTTCTTC	CASSFHRVSHNEQFF
NA	TRBV28	TRBJ1-4	NA	TGTGCCAGCACGCGGGACTCTAATGAAAAACTGTTTTTT	CASTRDSNEKLFF
NA	TRBV27	TRBJ1-2	TRBD1	TGTGCCAGCAGTTTGTTCGGGACAGGGGCGAACTATGGCTACACCTTC	CASSLFGTGANYGYTF
NA	TRBV2	TRBJ2-3	NA	TGTGCCAGCAAACAGGGAGTGAGCACAGATACGCAGTATTTT	CASKQGVSTDTQYF
NA	TRBV10-1	TRBJ2-2	NA	TGCGCCAGCAGTCTAATTAGGACAGTCTCCCCCGCGAACACCGGGGAGCTGTTTTTT	CASSLIRTVSPANTGELFF
NA	TRBV5-6	TRBJ2-7	TRBD2	TGTGCCAGCACCCCCACTAGCGGTCCGGGTGTGGAGCAGTACTTC	CASTPTSGPGVEQYF
once	TRBV24-1	TRBJ2-1	TRBD2	TGTGCCACCAGTGACCCGGGGCGACTAGCGGGAGGATCCTACAATGAGCAGTTCTTC	CATSDPGRLAGGSYNEQFF
once	TRBV28	TRBJ2-5	NA	TGTGCCAGCAGTTTGGGGGGTACAGAGACCCAGTACTTC	CASSLGGTETQYF
NA	TRBV11-2	TRBJ2-1	NA	TGTGCCAGCAGCCCGTATTATGAGCAGTTCTTC	CASSPYYEQFF
few	TRBV2	TRBJ1-1	NA	TGTGCCAGCAGTGATTCGAGCGGGGGGCGGAGCACTGAAGCTTTCTTT	CASSDSSGGRSTEAFF
NA	TRBV15	TRBJ2-5	TRBD2	TGTGCCACCAGCAAAGGGACTAGCGGGAGGGCAGGTGGTGAGACCCAGTACTTC	CATSKGTSGRAGGETQYF
once	TRBV5-6	TRBJ2-7	TRBD2	TGTGCCAGCAGCTTGTTCACGGGGGGATCCTACGAGCAGTACTTC	CASSLFTGGSYEQYF
NA	TRBV7-3	TRBJ2-3	NA	TGTGCCAGCAACGAGGGTAGGAGCACAGATACGCAGTATTTT	CASNEGRSTDTQYF
once	TRBV4-3	TRBJ2-7	TRBD2	TGCGCCAGCAGCCAACACCCCTTTACTAGCGGAGGAGGTAGTAGCGAGCAGTACTTC	CASSQHPFTSGGGSSEQYF
NA	TRBV5-1	TRBJ1-1	NA	TGCGCCAGCAGCCCGGGACACCAGAACACTGAAGCTTTCTTT	CASSPGHQNTEAFF
NA	TRBV24-1	TRBJ2-1	NA	TGTGCCACCAGTGACAGTCTAGCATACAATGAGCAGTTCTTC	CATSDSLAYNEQFF
NA	TRBV6-1	TRBJ2-3	NA	TGTGCCAGCAGTGAAGAAGCCGATACGCAGTATTTT	CASSEEADTQYF
once	TRBV27	TRBJ1-2	TRBD1	TGTGCCAGCAGTGTCTCCGGGACAGGGGCCGGCGGCTACACCTTC	CASSVSGTGAGGYTF
once	TRBV29-1	TRBJ2-2	TRBD2	TGCAGCGCCTTAGCTAGTAGCGGGAGGAGGGCCGGGGAGCTGTTTTTT	CSALASSGRRAGELFF
NA	TRBV11-2	TRBJ2-1	TRBD2	TGTGCCAGCAGCTTAACAAGACTAGCGGGAATCAATGAGCAGTTCTTC	CASSLTRLAGINEQFF
NA	TRBV5-1	TRBJ2-7	NA	TGCGCCAGCAGCAGGACTTCCTCCTACGAGCAGTACTTC	CASSRTSSYEQYF
once	TRBV5-5	TRBJ2-1	TRBD1	TGTGCCAGCAGCCCCCTCCGGGACAGGGGCTACAATGAGCAGTTCTTC	CASSPLRDRGYNEQFF
NA	TRBV19	TRBJ2-5	TRBD2	TGTGCCAGTAGTATCCAGGGACTAGCGGGTCAAGAGACCCAGTACTTC	CASSIQGLAGQETQYF
NA	TRBV19	TRBJ1-2	TRBD1	TGTGCCACCATACCGGGACAGATGGGCCGTGGCTACACCTTC	CATIPGQMGRGYTF
NA	TRBV7-9	TRBJ2-7	TRBD1	TGTGCCAGCAGCTTAGCAGGGGGCATTTTCGCCTACGAGCAGTACTTC	CASSLAGGIFAYEQYF
NA	TRBV18	TRBJ2-1	TRBD2	TGTGCCAGCTCACCACCCCTCCTAGCGGCAAGCTCCTACAATGAGCAGTTCTTC	CASSPPLLAASSYNEQFF
NA	TRBV19	TRBJ2-3	NA	TGTGCCAGTAGTATAAGCGTCGGCACAGATACGCAGTATTTT	CASSISVGTDTQYF
NA	TRBV3-1/TRBV3-2	TRBJ1-5	NA	TGTGCCAGCAGCCAGAGTGGTCGGAGCAATCAGCCCCAGCATTTT	CASSQSGRSNQPQHF
NA	TRBV2	TRBJ1-4	NA	TGTGCCAGCAGTGCAGCAGGGGCGAATGAAAAACTGTTTTTT	CASSAAGANEKLFF
NA	TRBV28	TRBJ1-2	TRBD1	TGTGCCAGCAGCATTGGGGGGACAGGGGGATACTATGGCTACACCTTC	CASSIGGTGGYYGYTF
NA	TRBV19	TRBJ2-3	NA	TGTGCCAGTAGTAGGCAGGGGTCTTTCACAGATACGCAGTATTTT	CASSRQGSFTDTQYF
NA	TRBV14	TRBJ1-2	NA	TGTGCCAGCAGCCAAGACGGCCGGGAAACTAACTATGGCTACACCTTC	CASSQDGRETNYGYTF
NA	TRBV25-1	TRBJ2-1	TRBD2	TGTGCCAGCAGTGAATTTTCCCGACTAGCGGGAGCCTACAATGAGCAGTTCTTC	CASSEFSRLAGAYNEQFF
NA	TRBV30	TRBJ1-5	NA	TGTGCCTGGAGTTATAAGCCGCAAGGAGCCCAGCATTTT	CAWSYKPQGAQHF
NA	TRBV6-5	TRBJ2-1	NA	TGTGCCAGTAGACTTTTCGATGAGCAGTTCTTC	CASRLFDEQFF
NA	TRBV5-4	TRBJ2-7	NA	TGTGCCAGCAGCTTAGAGCACGGAGCCACCGAGCAGTACTTC	CASSLEHGATEQYF
NA	TRBV7-9	TRBJ1-2	NA	TGTGCCAGCAGCTACGCGCGGGGTACTAACTATGGCTACACCTTC	CASSYARGTNYGYTF
NA	TRBV7-2	TRBJ2-1	TRBD2	TGTGCCAGCAGCCTACTAGCGGGTTCCTACAATGAGCAGTTCTTC	CASSLLAGSYNEQFF
NA	TRBV7-2	TRBJ2-1	TRBD1	TGTGCCAGCAGCTTAGCCAGGGGGCTTGACAATGAGCAGTTCTTC	CASSLARGLDNEQFF
few	TRBV28	TRBJ2-1	NA	TGTGCCAGCAGTTTATCGTCGGCAGGGGATAGCAATGAGCAGTTCTTC	CASSLSSAGDSNEQFF
NA	TRBV6-2/TRBV6-3	TRBJ2-7	NA	TGTGCCAGCAGTTACTCGAACCCTCTCGCCGGGGGGCTTTGGTCCTACGAGCAGTACTTC	CASSYSNPLAGGLWSYEQYF
NA	TRBV27	TRBJ2-1	NA	TGTGCCAGCAGCCAGGGTTTCAGGGAACGCTCCTACAATGAGCAGTTCTTC	CASSQGFRERSYNEQFF
once	TRBV27	TRBJ2-3	TRBD2	TGTGCCAGCAGTTTTTACTATTCGGGAGGGGGCACAGATACGCAGTATTTT	CASSFYYSGGGTDTQYF
NA	TRBV28	TRBJ2-6	NA	TGTGCCAGCAGTTTATCGGAGGGGGCCCCTGGGGCCAACGTCCTGACTTTC	CASSLSEGAPGANVLTF